The subject of this entry is one T cell receptor beta chain. The antigen is not known. The sample originates from a study of cytomegalovirus exposure and HLA in healthy donors. The wider study: Among about 179 million T cells, an earlier analysis found around 100 million unique TCR beta sequences. Out of several hundred genotyped donors, 81% belonged to the Caucasian-associated ancestry cluster. Study-wide points: Upon later analysis, TCR association rates were observed to vary by HLA locus, being highest for DRB1 and lowest for HLA-C.

The PCR had 60 Vbeta and 13 Jbeta primers. The method was immunoSEQ multiplex PCR; TCRdb's version includes in-frame clones alone and lacks a portion of them. The table counts tens of thousands of clones; 5% to 5.5% lies in the top ten. Sequencing was carried out using PBMCs. The clonotype originates from a man under 40 in good health and CMV-seropositive.

CDR3 protein: CASSLLGGTEAFF. CDR3 in DNA: TGTGCCAGCAGTTTACTTGGAGGGACTGAAGCTTTCTTT. The chain carries TRBV27 and TRBJ1-1; D gene ambiguous. V was cut by 2 bases and J by 5 bases, with 9 bases left in between. Looked up from germline, CDR1 is MNHEY and CDR2 is SMNVEV (reference sequence). The CDR3 sequence is 13 residues long.